This TCR beta chain came from a study of blood T cell repertoires in COVID-19. Overall study context: The United States, Italy and Spain supplied acute and convalescent COVID-19 samples. Sources were T cells, B-cell-depleted T cells, or PBMCs; the material itself was cDNA or gDNA.

Seattle patients were enrolled during active infection and followed longitudinally. How the authors handled the data: Counts of nucleated cells, estimated from reference gene primer amplification, were obtained. Clones were sequenced by immunoSEQ multiplex PCR, and TCRdb holds only the in-frame ones, with some missing. The DNA gave D and trimming, while V, J and clone size come from that table. Seen here are approximately 400,000 clones, about nine tenths observed once, and the top ten hold roughly 12%. The CDR3 length is 13 residues. Germline CDR1 SGHDN, CDR2 FVKESK. V was clipped by 5 bases and J by 3 bases; unmatched bases: 3.

The sequenced material came from peripheral blood. This receptor was identified in a woman in her 50s with COVID-19, enrolled during active disease. The chain couples TRBV14 to TRBJ1-1; 7 bases align to TRBD1. The CDR3 bases are TGTGCCAGCAGCAGGGGGCTGTACACTGAAGCTTTCTTT. Translated: CASSRGLYTEAFF.